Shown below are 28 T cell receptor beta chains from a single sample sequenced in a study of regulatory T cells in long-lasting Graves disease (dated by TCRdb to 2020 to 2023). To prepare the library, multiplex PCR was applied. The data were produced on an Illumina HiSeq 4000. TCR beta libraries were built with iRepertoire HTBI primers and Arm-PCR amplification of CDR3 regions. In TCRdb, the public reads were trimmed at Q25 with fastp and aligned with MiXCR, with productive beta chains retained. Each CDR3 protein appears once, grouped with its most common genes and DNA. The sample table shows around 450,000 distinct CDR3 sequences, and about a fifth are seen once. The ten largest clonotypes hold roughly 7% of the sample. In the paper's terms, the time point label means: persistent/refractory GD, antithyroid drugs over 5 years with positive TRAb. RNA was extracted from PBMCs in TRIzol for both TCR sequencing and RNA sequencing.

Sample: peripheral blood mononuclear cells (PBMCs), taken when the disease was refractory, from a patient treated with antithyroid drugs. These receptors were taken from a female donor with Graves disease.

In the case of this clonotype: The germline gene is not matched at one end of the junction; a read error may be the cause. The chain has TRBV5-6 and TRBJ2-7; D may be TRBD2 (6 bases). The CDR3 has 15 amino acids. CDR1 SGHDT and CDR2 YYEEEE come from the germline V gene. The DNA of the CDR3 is TGTGCCAGCAGCCCTATCAGCGGGTCCCCCTACGAGCAGTGCTTC. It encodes CASSPISGSPYEQCF. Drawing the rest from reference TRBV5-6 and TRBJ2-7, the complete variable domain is DAGVTQSPTHLIKTRGQQVTLRCSPKSGHDTVSWYQQALGQGPQFIFQYYEEEERQRGNFPDRFSGHQFPNYSSELNVNALLLGDSALYLCASSPISGSPYEQCFGPGTRLTVT.

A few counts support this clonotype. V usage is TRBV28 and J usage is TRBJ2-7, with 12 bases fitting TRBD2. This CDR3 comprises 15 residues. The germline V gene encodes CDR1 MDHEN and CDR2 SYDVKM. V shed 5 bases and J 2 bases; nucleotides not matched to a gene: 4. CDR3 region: CASSPPSGRAYEQYF. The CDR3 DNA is TGTGCCAGCAGTCCTCCTAGCGGGAGGGCCTACGAGCAGTACTTC.

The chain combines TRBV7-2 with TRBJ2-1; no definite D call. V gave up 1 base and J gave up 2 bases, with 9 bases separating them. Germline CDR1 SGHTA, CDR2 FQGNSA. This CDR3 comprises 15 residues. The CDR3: CASSLVGLTYNEQFF. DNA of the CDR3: TGTGCCAGCAGCTTAGTGGGTCTCACCTACAATGAGCAGTTCTTC.

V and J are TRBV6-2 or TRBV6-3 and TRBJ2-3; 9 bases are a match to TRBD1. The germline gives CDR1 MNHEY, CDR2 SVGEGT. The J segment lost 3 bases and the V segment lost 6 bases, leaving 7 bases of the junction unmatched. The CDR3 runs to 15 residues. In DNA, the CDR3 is TGTGCCAGCAGCTTACAGGGGGCCAGGACAGATACGCAGTATTTT. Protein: CASSLQGARTDTQYF.

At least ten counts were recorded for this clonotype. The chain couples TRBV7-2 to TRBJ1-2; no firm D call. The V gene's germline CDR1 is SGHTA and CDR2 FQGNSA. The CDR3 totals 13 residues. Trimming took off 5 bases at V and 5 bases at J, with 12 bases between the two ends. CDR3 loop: CASSNRGDYGYTF. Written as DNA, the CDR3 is TGTGCCAGCAGCAACAGAGGTGATTATGGCTACACCTTC.

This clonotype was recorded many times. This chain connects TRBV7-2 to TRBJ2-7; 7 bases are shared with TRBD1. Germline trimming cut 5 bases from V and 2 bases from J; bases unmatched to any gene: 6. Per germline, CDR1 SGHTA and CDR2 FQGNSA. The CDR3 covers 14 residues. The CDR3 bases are TGTGCCAGCAGCGAAGACAGGGATACCTACGAGCAGTACTTC. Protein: CASSEDRDTYEQYF.

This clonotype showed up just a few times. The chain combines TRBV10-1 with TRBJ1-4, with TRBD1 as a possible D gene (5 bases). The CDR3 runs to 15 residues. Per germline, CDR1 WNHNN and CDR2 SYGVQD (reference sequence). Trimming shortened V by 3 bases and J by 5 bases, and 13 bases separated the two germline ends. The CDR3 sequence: CASSDRVGPNEKLFF. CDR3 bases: TGCGCCAGCAGTGACCGCGTGGGACCGAATGAAAAACTGTTTTTT.

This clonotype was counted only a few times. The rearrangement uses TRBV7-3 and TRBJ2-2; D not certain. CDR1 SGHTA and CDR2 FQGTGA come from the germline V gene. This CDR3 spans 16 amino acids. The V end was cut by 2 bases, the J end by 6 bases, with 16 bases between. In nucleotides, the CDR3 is TGTGCCAGCAGCTTAGCCCCCCAATCCTGGGCCGGGGAGCTGTTTTTT. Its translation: CASSLAPQSWAGELFF. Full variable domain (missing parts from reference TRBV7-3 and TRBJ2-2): GAGVSQTPSNKVTEKGKYVELRCDPISGHTALYWYRQSLGQGPEFLIYFQGTGAADDSGLPNDRFFAVRPEGSVSTLKIQRTERGDSAVYLCASSLAPQSWAGELFFGEGSRLTVL.

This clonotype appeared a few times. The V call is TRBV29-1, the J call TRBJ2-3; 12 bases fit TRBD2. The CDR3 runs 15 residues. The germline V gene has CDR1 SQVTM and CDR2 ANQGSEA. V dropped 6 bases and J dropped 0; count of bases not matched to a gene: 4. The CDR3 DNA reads TGCAGCGTGGACGGGACTAGCGGGAGCACAGATACGCAGTATTTT. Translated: CSVDGTSGSTDTQYF.

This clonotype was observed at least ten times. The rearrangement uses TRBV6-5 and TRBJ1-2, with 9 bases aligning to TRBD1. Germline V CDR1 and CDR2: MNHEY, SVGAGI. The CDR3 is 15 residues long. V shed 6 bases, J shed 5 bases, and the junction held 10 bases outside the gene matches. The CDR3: CASSYRGLAGYGYTF. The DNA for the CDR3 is TGTGCCAGCAGCTACAGGGGGCTGGCAGGGTATGGCTACACCTTC.

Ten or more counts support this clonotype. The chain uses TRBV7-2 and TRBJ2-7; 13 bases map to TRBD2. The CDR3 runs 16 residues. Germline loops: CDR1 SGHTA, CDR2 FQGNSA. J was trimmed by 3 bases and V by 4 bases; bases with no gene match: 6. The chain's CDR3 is CASSSRTSGSVYEQYF. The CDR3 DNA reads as TGTGCCAGCAGCTCAAGGACTAGCGGGAGTGTCTACGAGCAGTACTTC.

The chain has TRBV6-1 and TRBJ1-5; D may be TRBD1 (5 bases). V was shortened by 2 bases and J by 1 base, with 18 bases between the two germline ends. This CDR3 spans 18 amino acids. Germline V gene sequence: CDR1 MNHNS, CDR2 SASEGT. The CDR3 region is CASSETGGGTWSNQPQHF. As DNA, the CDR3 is TGTGCCAGCAGTGAAACGGGAGGAGGGACGTGGAGCAATCAGCCCCAGCATTTT.

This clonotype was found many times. The CDR3 loop is CASSFATGPYEQYF. CDR3 sequence (DNA): TGTGCCAGCAGTTTTGCGACAGGGCCCTACGAGCAGTACTTC. V is TRBV12-3 or TRBV12-4 and J is TRBJ2-7; 7 positions agree with TRBD1. V shed 3 bases, J shed 2 bases, and the junction held 4 bases outside the gene matches. This CDR3 spans 14 amino acids.

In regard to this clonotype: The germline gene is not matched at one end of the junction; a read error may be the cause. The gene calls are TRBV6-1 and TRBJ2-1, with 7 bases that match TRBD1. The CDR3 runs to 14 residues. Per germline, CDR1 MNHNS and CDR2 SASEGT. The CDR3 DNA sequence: TGTGCCAGCAGGACAGGGAGCTCCTACTATGAGCAGTTCTTC. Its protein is CASRTGSSYYEQFF.

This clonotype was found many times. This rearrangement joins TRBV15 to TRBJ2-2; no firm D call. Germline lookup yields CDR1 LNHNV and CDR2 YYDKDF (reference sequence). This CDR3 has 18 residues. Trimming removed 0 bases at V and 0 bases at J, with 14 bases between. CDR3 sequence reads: CATSRDLFNGANTGELFF. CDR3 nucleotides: TGTGCCACCAGCAGAGATTTGTTCAATGGGGCGAACACCGGGGAGCTGTTTTTT.

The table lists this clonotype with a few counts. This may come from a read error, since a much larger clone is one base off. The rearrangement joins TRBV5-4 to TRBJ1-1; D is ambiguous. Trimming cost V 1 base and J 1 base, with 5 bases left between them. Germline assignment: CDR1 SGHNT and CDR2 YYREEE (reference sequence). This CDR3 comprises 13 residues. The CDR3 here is CASSLKANTEAFF. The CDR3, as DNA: TGTGCCAGCAGCTTGAAGGCGAACACTGAAGCTTTCTTT. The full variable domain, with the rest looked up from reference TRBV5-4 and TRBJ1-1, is ETGVTQSPTHLIKTRGQQVTLRCSSQSGHNTVSWYQQALGQGPQFIFQYYREEENGRGNFPPRFSGLQFPNYSSELNVNALELDDSALYLCASSLKANTEAFFGQGTRLTVV.

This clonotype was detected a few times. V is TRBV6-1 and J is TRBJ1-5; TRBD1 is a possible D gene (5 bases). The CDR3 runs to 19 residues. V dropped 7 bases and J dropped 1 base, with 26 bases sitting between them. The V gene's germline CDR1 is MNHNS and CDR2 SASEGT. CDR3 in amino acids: CASTRFGPNKKGSNQPQHF. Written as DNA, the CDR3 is TGTGCCAGCACCCGCTTCGGGCCAAACAAGAAGGGGAGCAATCAGCCCCAGCATTTT.

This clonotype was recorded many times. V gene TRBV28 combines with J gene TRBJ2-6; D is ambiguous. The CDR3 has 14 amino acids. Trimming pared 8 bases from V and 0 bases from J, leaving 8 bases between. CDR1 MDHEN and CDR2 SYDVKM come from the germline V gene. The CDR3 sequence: CASRPFSGANVLTF. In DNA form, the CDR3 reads TGTGCCAGCCGGCCGTTCTCTGGGGCCAACGTCCTGACTTTC. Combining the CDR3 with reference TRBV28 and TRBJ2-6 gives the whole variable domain DVKVTQSSRYLVKRTGEKVFLECVQDMDHENMFWYRQDPGLGLRLIYFSYDVKMKEKGDIPEGYSVSREKKERFSLILESASTNQTSMYLCASRPFSGANVLTFGAGSRLTVL.

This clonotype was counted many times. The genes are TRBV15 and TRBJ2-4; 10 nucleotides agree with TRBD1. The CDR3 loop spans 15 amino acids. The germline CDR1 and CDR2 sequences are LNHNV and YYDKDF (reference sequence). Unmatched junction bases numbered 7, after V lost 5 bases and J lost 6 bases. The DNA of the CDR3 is TGTGCCACCAGCCGGGACAGGGGTCCGAGAAACATTCAGTACTTC. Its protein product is CATSRDRGPRNIQYF.

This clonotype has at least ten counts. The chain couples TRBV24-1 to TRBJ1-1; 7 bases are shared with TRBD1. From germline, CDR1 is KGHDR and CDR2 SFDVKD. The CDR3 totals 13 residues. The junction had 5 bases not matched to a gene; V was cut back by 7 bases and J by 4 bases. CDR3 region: CATRDREFTEAFF. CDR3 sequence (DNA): TGTGCCACCAGAGACAGGGAATTCACTGAAGCTTTCTTT.

The CDR3 nucleotides read TGTGCCAGTAGTTTATCAGGGGGCAACAATCAGCCCCAGCATTTT. It yields the protein CASSLSGGNNQPQHF. V gene TRBV19 combines with J gene TRBJ1-5; TRBD1 matches 8 bases. The CDR3 sequence is 15 residues long. Germline lookup yields CDR1 LNHDA and CDR2 SQIVND (reference sequence). The J segment lost 3 bases and the V segment lost 5 bases, leaving 6 bases of the junction unmatched.

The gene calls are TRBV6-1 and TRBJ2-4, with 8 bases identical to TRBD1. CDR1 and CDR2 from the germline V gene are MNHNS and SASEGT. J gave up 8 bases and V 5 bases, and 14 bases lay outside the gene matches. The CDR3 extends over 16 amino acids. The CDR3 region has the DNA TGTGCCAGCAGTAACACCCACGCGACAGGGGAGGACATTCAGTACTTC. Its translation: CASSNTHATGEDIQYF.

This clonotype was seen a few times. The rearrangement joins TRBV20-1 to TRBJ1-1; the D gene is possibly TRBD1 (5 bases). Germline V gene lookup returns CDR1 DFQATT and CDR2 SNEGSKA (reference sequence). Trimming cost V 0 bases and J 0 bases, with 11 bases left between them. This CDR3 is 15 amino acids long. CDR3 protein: CSARDEGLMNTEAFF. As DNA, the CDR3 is TGCAGTGCTAGAGATGAGGGACTGATGAACACTGAAGCTTTCTTT.

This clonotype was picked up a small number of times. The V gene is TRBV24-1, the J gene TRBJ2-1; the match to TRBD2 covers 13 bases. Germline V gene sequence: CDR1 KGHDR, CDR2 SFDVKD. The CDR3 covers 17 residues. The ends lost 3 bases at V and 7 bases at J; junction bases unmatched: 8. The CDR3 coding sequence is TGTGCCACCAGTGATCCCAGACTAGCGGGAGGTTTGAATGAGCAGTTCTTC. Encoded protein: CATSDPRLAGGLNEQFF.

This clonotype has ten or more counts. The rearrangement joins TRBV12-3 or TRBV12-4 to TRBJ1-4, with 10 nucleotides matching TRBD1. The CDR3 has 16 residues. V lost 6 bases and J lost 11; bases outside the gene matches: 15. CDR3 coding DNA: TGTGCCAGCAGCTTTAACGTCGGGACAGGGGAGGGGAAACTGTTTTTT. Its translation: CASSFNVGTGEGKLFF.

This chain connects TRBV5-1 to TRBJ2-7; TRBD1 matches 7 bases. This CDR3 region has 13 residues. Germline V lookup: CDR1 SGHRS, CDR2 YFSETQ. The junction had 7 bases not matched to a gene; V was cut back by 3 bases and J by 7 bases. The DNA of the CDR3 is TGCGCCAGCAGCTCAGGCCAACAGGGGGAGCAGTACTTC. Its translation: CASSSGQQGEQYF.

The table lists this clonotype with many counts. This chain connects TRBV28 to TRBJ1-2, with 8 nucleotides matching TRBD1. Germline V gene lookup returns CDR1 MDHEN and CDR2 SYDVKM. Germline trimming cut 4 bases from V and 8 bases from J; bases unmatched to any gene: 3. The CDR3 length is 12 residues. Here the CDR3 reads CASSSQGAGYTF. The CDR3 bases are TGTGCCAGCAGTTCCCAGGGGGCCGGCTACACCTTC.

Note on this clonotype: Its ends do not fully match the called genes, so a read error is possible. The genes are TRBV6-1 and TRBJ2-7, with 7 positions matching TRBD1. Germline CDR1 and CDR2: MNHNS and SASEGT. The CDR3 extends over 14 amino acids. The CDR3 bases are TGTGCCACCAGTAGGGACAGTGTGTCTTACGAGCAGTACTTC. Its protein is CATSRDSVSYEQYF.